This passage covers 14 T cell receptor beta chains from one sample sequenced in a study of blood T cells in healthy people across ages. A J-beta primer mix and a sample-barcoded 5' primer were used in a second PCR of about 7 to 12 cycles. In TCRdb, the 5' RACE reads were re-called with MiXCR into one record per CDR3 protein. The repertoire holds around 1.5 million distinct CDR3 sequences, roughly 32% seen once, with around 11% in the top ten. The sequenced material came from blood. These receptors all stem from a woman aged 25 to 39 in good health.

V and J are TRBV25-1 and TRBJ2-3; D remains ambiguous. The CDR3 runs to 13 residues. Trimming stripped 5 bases from V and 2 bases from J, with 8 bases between. CDR1 MGHDK and CDR2 SYGVNS come from the germline V gene. The CDR3 reads CASSFDFTDTQYF. In DNA, the CDR3 is TGTGCCAGCAGTTTCGATTTCACAGATACGCAGTATTTT.

The V gene is TRBV10-3, the J gene TRBJ2-3, with D perhaps matching TRBD1 or TRBD2 (5 bases each). The CDR3 runs to 15 residues. CDR1 and CDR2 (germline): ENHRY, SYGVKD. The ends were cut back, 6 bases at V and 6 bases at J, with 19 bases in the middle. The CDR3 sequence is CAISSGTQHSDTQYF. CDR3 in DNA: TGTGCCATCAGCTCCGGGACCCAACATTCGGATACGCAGTATTTT.

This chain joins TRBV9 and TRBJ2-3; 9 bases are a match to TRBD2. With 3 bases clipped from V and 5 bases from J, the junction kept 13 bases outside the gene matches. Germline CDR1 reads SGDLS; CDR2 reads YYNGEE. The CDR3 has 17 amino acids. CDR3 coding DNA: TGTGCCAGCAGCGCACTAATAGCGGGAGTGGCTAGAGATACGCAGTATTTT. Its translation: CASSALIAGVARDTQYF.

There are a few counts of this clonotype. The CDR3, as DNA: TGTGCCAGCAGGCAACAGGGGTGGAGTGAAAAACTGTTTTTT. Translation gives CASRQQGWSEKLFF. The chain carries TRBV27 and TRBJ1-4; 7 nucleotides match TRBD1. The length of the CDR3 is 14 residues. The germline CDR1 and CDR2 sequences are MNHEY and SMNVEV (reference sequence). V gave up 6 bases and J gave up 7 bases; unmatched junction bases: 8. Complete variable domain (other parts from reference TRBV27 and TRBJ1-4): EAQVTQNPRYLITVTGKKLTVTCSQNMNHEYMSWYRQDPGLGLRQIYYSMNVEVTDKGDVPEGYKVSRKEKRNFPLILESPSPNQTSLYFCASRQQGWSEKLFFGSGTQLSVL.

This clonotype was counted between two and nine times. V gene TRBV7-9 combines with J gene TRBJ2-5; 11 bases agree with TRBD2. This CDR3 is 15 amino acids long. CDR1 is SEHNR and CDR2 is FQNEAQ in the germline V gene (reference sequence). The V and J ends lost 5 bases and 2 bases, in that order; junction bases with no gene match: 4. Written as DNA, the CDR3 is TGTGCCAGCAGCATTACTAGCGGGAGACAAGAGACCCAGTACTTC. Translation: CASSITSGRQETQYF.

This clonotype was seen only a few times. The limits of the CDR3 on the DNA are not certain, so only TCRdb's listed CDR3 is given. This chain connects TRBV21-1 to TRBJ2-5; TRBD1 was called by the table and not checked on the DNA. TRBV21-1 has pseudogene status. The CDR3 adds up to 15 amino acids, both ends counted. The CDR3 loop reads CASSWAPGTGGFQYF.

V and J are TRBV5-1 and TRBJ1-1, with D hard to call. The CDR3 loop spans 15 amino acids. V lost 2 bases and J 5 bases, leaving 16 bases between the germline ends. Germline values: CDR1 SGHRS, CDR2 YFSETQ. The DNA for the CDR3 is TGCGCCAGCAGCTTTTCTTTAGGAGGTGCGACTGAAGCTTTCTTT. Translation: CASSFSLGGATEAFF.

The chain links TRBV7-2 to TRBJ1-1, with D perhaps matching TRBD1 (6 bases). Germline V gene data show CDR1 as SGHTA and CDR2 as FQGNSA. Trimming left V 4 bases short and J 1 base short, with 10 bases between. The CDR3 extends over 14 amino acids. The CDR3 protein is CASSWGRANTEAFF. The CDR3 DNA is TGTGCCAGCAGCTGGGGGCGTGCGAACACTGAAGCTTTCTTT.

Only a few counts were recorded for this clonotype. The chain joins TRBV12-3 or TRBV12-4 to TRBJ2-5; 12 bases match TRBD2. V lost 6 bases, J lost 1 base, and 6 bases stayed unmatched. This CDR3 has 16 residues. CDR3 sequence reads: CASSRLAGAPQETQYF. The CDR3 DNA reads as TGTGCCAGCAGCAGACTAGCGGGGGCGCCCCAAGAGACCCAGTACTTC.

Concerning this clonotype: One end of the junction does not line up with germline, which may come from a read error. V gene TRBV6-2 or TRBV6-3 combines with J gene TRBJ1-2; 7 bases align to TRBD1. The CDR3 length is 14 residues. CDR1 and CDR2 (germline): MNHEY, SVGEGT. CDR3 DNA sequence: TGTGCCTGCAGTTACCTGAGGACAGGAAACGGCTACACCTTC. Translating gives CACSYLRTGNGYTF.

Details on this clonotype: One end of the junction fails to match germline, which may point to a read error. This chain uses TRBV12-3 or TRBV12-4 with TRBJ2-3; D gene unclear. The length of the CDR3 is 15 residues. The CDR3 spells CASSLDGIGEDMQYF. CDR3 coding DNA: TGTGCCAGCAGTTTAGATGGGATAGGTGAAGATATGCAGTATTTT.

The gene calls are TRBV6-5 and TRBJ2-5, with TRBD1 matching over 10 bases. Trimming cost V 4 bases and J 2 bases; bases outside gene matches: 10. The length of the CDR3 is 17 residues. Looked up from germline, CDR1 is MNHEY and CDR2 is SVGAGI. CDR3 region: CASSWTGGVGGQETQYF. CDR3 nucleotide sequence: TGTGCCAGCAGTTGGACAGGGGGAGTGGGTGGACAAGAGACCCAGTACTTC.

Of note for this clonotype: This may come from a read error, since a much larger clone is one base off. This chain connects TRBV7-3 to TRBJ2-5; TRBD1 or TRBD2 may be the D gene (5 bases each). CDR3 length: 14 residues. V was cut by 5 bases and J by 0 bases, with 10 bases left in between. In germline, CDR1 is SGHTA, CDR2 FQGTGA. CDR3 in DNA: TGTGCCAGCAGCGCCGAGGGGAACCAAGAGACCCAGTACTTC. This translates into CASSAEGNQETQYF.

V usage is TRBV20-1 and J usage is TRBJ2-3, with D perhaps matching TRBD2 (5 bases). Germline V CDR1 and CDR2: DFQATT, SNEGSKA (reference sequence). This CDR3 spans 13 amino acids. The ends were cut back, 3 bases at V and 8 bases at J, with 15 bases in the middle. CDR3 protein: CSARDRGLGTQYF. The CDR3 DNA sequence: TGCAGTGCTAGGGACCGAGGGTTAGGTACGCAGTATTTT.